Following are 32 T cell receptor beta chains from one sample sequenced in a study of memory CD4+ T cells and cytomegalovirus serostatus. The sort gate was single viable CD3+CD4+CD8-CD45RO+ cells for memory CD4+ T cells. The protocol was immunoSEQ multiplex PCR, while the TCRdb copy is restricted to in-frame clones and leaves out a portion. The repertoire holds approximately 46,000 clones, with about 74% as singletons. Sequencing was done on a sample of memory CD4+ T cells from blood. The source is an adult in good health and CMV-seropositive.

In this sample, this clone turned up a few times. This chain links TRBV10-1 with TRBJ2-7; D perhaps matches TRBD2 (6 bases). V lost 4 bases and J 4 bases, leaving 20 bases between the germline ends. The CDR3 is made up of 16 amino acids. Per the germline V gene, CDR1 is WNHNN and CDR2 is SYGVQD (reference sequence). This chain's CDR3 is CASSGGSGLPPYEQYF. The DNA of the CDR3 is TGCGCCAGCAGTGGAGGGTCGGGACTTCCTCCTTACGAGCAGTACTTC.

This clone was counted a few times. The rearrangement links TRBV7-9 to TRBJ2-4, with a possible D match to TRBD1 (5 bases). CDR1 is SEHNR and CDR2 is FQNEAQ in the germline V gene (reference sequence). The V gene lost 3 bases and the J gene lost 8 bases, with 8 bases spanning the gap. The CDR3 is 12 residues long. In nucleotides, the CDR3 is TGTGCCAGCAGCTTTCAGGGTGACATTCAGTACTTC. Protein: CASSFQGDIQYF.

J is TRBJ2-5 and V is TRBV5-4, with 11 bases aligning to TRBD2. Germline loops: CDR1 SGHNT, CDR2 YYREEE (reference sequence). With 3 bases clipped from V and 5 bases from J, the junction kept 9 bases outside the gene matches. The CDR3 has 16 amino acids. The CDR3 region is CASSWGGGLAGETQYF. In nucleotides, the CDR3 is TGTGCCAGCAGCTGGGGTGGTGGACTAGCGGGCGAGACCCAGTACTTC.

The gene calls are TRBV28 and TRBJ1-5; D is perhaps TRBD1 (6 bases). This CDR3 has 20 amino acids. The V and J ends lost 7 bases and 3 bases respectively, with 31 bases between them. Germline values: CDR1 MDHEN, CDR2 SYDVKM. The CDR3 spells CASTYAAGTPRRVYNQPQHF. In DNA, the CDR3 is TGTGCCAGCACTTATGCCGCGGGGACACCCCGTAGGGTCTACAATCAGCCCCAGCATTTT.

The V gene is TRBV11-1, the J gene TRBJ2-5, with 9 bases aligning to TRBD1. V gave up 7 bases and J gave up 5 bases; unmatched junction bases: 5. From germline, CDR1 is SGHAT and CDR2 FQDESV (reference sequence). This CDR3 region has 13 residues. Here the CDR3 reads CASTRQGDETQYF. For the CDR3, the DNA is TGTGCCAGCACGAGACAGGGGGACGAGACCCAGTACTTC. The entire variable domain, with the rest obtained from reference TRBV11-1 and TRBJ2-5, is as follows: EAEVAQSPRYKITEKSQAVAFWCDPISGHATLYWYRQILGQGPELLVQFQDESVVDDSQLPKDRFSAERLKGVDSTLKIQPAELGDSAMYLCASTRQGDETQYFGPGTRLLVL.

This clone was seen a handful of times. The chain couples TRBV11-2 to TRBJ2-1; 7 nucleotides agree with TRBD1. The CDR3 consists of 17 residues. Germline values: CDR1 SGHAT, CDR2 FQNNGV. Losses at the gene ends were 7 bases for V and 7 bases for J; bases not matched to a gene: 19. This CDR3 is CASTEAPGRGLRNEQFF. CDR3 sequence (DNA): TGTGCCAGCACCGAAGCCCCGGGAAGGGGGCTACGGAATGAGCAGTTCTTC.

The rearrangement uses TRBV5-6 and TRBJ2-5, with a tentative D call TRBD2 (6 bases). The CDR3 runs 13 residues. CDR1 and CDR2 (germline): SGHDT, YYEEEE. Trimming took off 1 base at V and 4 bases at J, with 8 bases between the two ends. CDR3 coding DNA: TGTGCCAGCAGCTTGCTGGGGGGAGAGACCCAGTACTTC. Protein: CASSLLGGETQYF.

This clone was seen a single time. The chain links TRBV7-9 to TRBJ1-1; tentatively, D is TRBD1 (6 bases). Trimming shortened V by 2 bases and J by 4 bases, and 14 bases separated the two germline ends. Germline values: CDR1 SEHNR, CDR2 FQNEAQ (reference sequence). The CDR3 contains 15 residues. In nucleotides, the CDR3 is TGTGCCAGCAGCTTAAACAGGGAAATCGGCACTGAAGCTTTCTTT. Its protein product is CASSLNREIGTEAFF.

The chain recombines TRBV5-1 with TRBJ1-1; D remains unclear. CDR1 is SGHRS, CDR2 YFSETQ, per germline. The CDR3 spans 17 residues. Trimming pared 6 bases from V and 2 bases from J, leaving 23 bases between. CDR3 sequence reads: CASNYESLNYLNTEAFF. CDR3 bases: TGCGCCAGCAACTATGAAAGTCTGAATTACCTTAACACTGAAGCTTTCTTT.

The chain carries TRBV29-1 and TRBJ2-3; 8 nucleotides align to TRBD1. CDR1 is SQVTM, CDR2 ANQGSEA, per germline. With V trimmed by 4 bases and J by 0 bases, 9 bases remained unmatched. The CDR3 length is 16 residues. CDR3 DNA: TGCAGCGTTGTCCCGAGGGGACAGGAGAGCACAGATACGCAGTATTTT. Translation gives CSVVPRGQESTDTQYF.

V gene TRBV10-3 combines with J gene TRBJ2-5; no clear D gene. The germline V gene encodes CDR1 ENHRY and CDR2 SYGVKD. This CDR3 comprises 11 residues. V was pared by 7 bases and J by 1 base, with 4 bases between. CDR3 residues: CAIMFQETQYF. CDR3 nucleotide sequence: TGTGCCATCATGTTCCAAGAGACCCAGTACTTC.

This clone was seen once. The chain is built from TRBV11-2 and TRBJ2-7; D might be TRBD1 (6 bases). The CDR3 is made up of 14 amino acids. V was cut by 5 bases and J by 7 bases, with 18 bases left in between. CDR1 SGHAT and CDR2 FQNNGV come from the germline V gene. CDR3 region: CASSPDRSGLEQYF. CDR3 DNA: TGTGCCAGCAGCCCGGACAGATCTGGCTTGGAGCAGTACTTC.

The genes are TRBV7-2 and TRBJ2-2; TRBD2 is a possible D gene (5 bases). With 5 bases removed from V and 4 bases from J, the gap between germline ends came to 17 bases. This CDR3 has 16 amino acids. Germline CDR1 reads SGHTA; CDR2 reads FQGNSA. The CDR3 sequence: CASSQTGFSGTGELFF. In DNA, the CDR3 is TGTGCCAGCAGCCAAACGGGATTCTCGGGCACCGGGGAGCTGTTTTTT.

The chain employs TRBV7-2 and TRBJ2-7, with a tentative D call TRBD1 (5 bases). The germline V and J ends were trimmed by 2 bases and 4 bases, with 21 bases remaining between them. Germline loops: CDR1 SGHTA, CDR2 FQGNSA. This CDR3 is 17 amino acids long. CDR3 bases: TGTGCCAGCAGCTTACCAACAGGCAATCCATCCCGATACGAGCAGTACTTC. It specifies CASSLPTGNPSRYEQYF.

This clone showed up just once. This chain connects TRBV15 to TRBJ1-1; D not certain. Germline lookup yields CDR1 LNHNV and CDR2 YYDKDF (reference sequence). This CDR3 is built from 13 residues. Deletions cut 1 base from V and 5 bases from J, with 8 bases between. The CDR3 DNA sequence: TGTGCCACCAGCAGAGGGGAGGGAACTGAAGCTTTCTTT. This sequence encodes CATSRGEGTEAFF.

The V and J genes are TRBV7-3 and TRBJ1-1; the D is unclear. Trimming took off 5 bases at V and 1 base at J, with 8 bases between the two ends. There are 13 residues in the CDR3. Germline CDR1 SGHTA, CDR2 FQGTGA. The CDR3 loop is CASSPDPNTEAFF. CDR3 coding DNA: TGTGCCAGCAGCCCGGACCCGAACACTGAAGCTTTCTTT.

The chain couples TRBV5-4 to TRBJ1-2; tentative D call: TRBD1 (6 bases). Deletions cut 0 bases from V and 3 bases from J, with 6 bases between. The CDR3 covers 13 residues. From germline, CDR1 is SGHNT and CDR2 YYREEE (reference sequence). The CDR3 DNA reads as TGTGCCAGCAGCTTGGCAGGGGACTATGGCTACACCTTC. Residues: CASSLAGDYGYTF.

This sequence joins TRBV15 and TRBJ1-4; D call uncertain. Trimming took 0 bases from V and 0 from J, leaving 5 bases between them. This CDR3 is 15 amino acids long. The V gene's germline CDR1 is LNHNV and CDR2 YYDKDF (reference sequence). The CDR3 here is CATSRDRATNEKLFF. The CDR3 DNA reads as TGTGCCACCAGCAGAGACCGTGCAACTAATGAAAAACTGTTTTTT.

This chain joins TRBV5-1 and TRBJ2-3; TRBD2 matches 11 bases. V dropped 0 bases and J dropped 3; count of bases not matched to a gene: 6. The CDR3 contains 17 residues. The germline CDR1 and CDR2 sequences are SGHRS and YFSETQ. This CDR3 is CASSLAPSGGLTDTQYF. The CDR3 nucleotides read TGCGCCAGCAGCTTGGCGCCTAGCGGGGGGTTGACAGATACGCAGTATTTT. Full variable domain (rest looked up from reference TRBV5-1 and TRBJ2-3): KAGVTQTPRYLIKTRGQQVTLSCSPISGHRSVSWYQQTPGQGLQFLFEYFSETQRNKGNFPGRFSGRQFSNSRSEMNVSTLELGDSALYLCASSLAPSGGLTDTQYFGPGTRLTVL.

In its sample, this clone is medium-sized. The chain employs TRBV10-1 and TRBJ1-6, with D uncertain. Germline CDR1 is WNHNN and CDR2 is SYGVQD (reference sequence). Trimming cost V 7 bases and J 13 bases, with 11 bases left between them. The CDR3 contains 11 residues. This chain's CDR3 is CASTPPTPLHF. CDR3 sequence (DNA): TGCGCCAGCACCCCACCCACGCCCCTCCACTTT.

The chain links TRBV27 to TRBJ2-7, with D unresolved. V lost 5 bases, J lost 2 bases, and 10 bases lay in between. The germline gives CDR1 MNHEY, CDR2 SMNVEV (reference sequence). The CDR3 has 13 residues. This CDR3 reads CASSVDGTYEQYF. The CDR3 DNA follows: TGTGCCAGCAGTGTGGACGGTACCTACGAGCAGTACTTC.

The genes are TRBV10-3 and TRBJ1-1; possibly TRBD1 for D (6 bases). Trimming removed 3 bases from V and 6 bases from J, with 14 bases in between. The germline V gene encodes CDR1 ENHRY and CDR2 SYGVKD. CDR3 length equals 14 residues. The CDR3 DNA reads TGTGCCATCAGTGACCAGGGGTTAAGCTCTGAAGCTTTCTTT. Translated, it gives CAISDQGLSSEAFF.

This clone was detected once. The chain combines TRBV5-1 with TRBJ2-1, with 8 bases matching TRBD2. There are 14 residues in the CDR3. Germline loops: CDR1 SGHRS, CDR2 YFSETQ. Unmatched junction bases numbered 6, after V lost 0 bases and J lost 10 bases. CDR3 in amino acids: CASSLAAGLAEQFF. For the CDR3, the DNA is TGCGCCAGCAGCTTGGCCGCCGGACTAGCCGAGCAGTTCTTC.

The J gene is TRBJ2-3, the V gene TRBV5-1; D is perhaps TRBD2 (7 bases). Germline-derived CDR1 and CDR2 are SGHRS and YFSETQ. V lost 4 bases and J lost 7, with 19 bases in between. The CDR3 covers 15 residues. The CDR3 loop is CASSTRTGGQHTQYF. DNA of the CDR3: TGCGCCAGCAGCACACGGACGGGGGGCCAACATACGCAGTATTTT.

By sample fraction, this clone is medium-sized. This chain joins TRBV10-1 and TRBJ2-7, with D unresolved. The ends were cut back, 6 bases at V and 1 base at J, with 7 bases in the middle. The CDR3 contains 12 residues. Germline CDR1 is WNHNN and CDR2 is SYGVQD (reference sequence). The CDR3 loop reads CASSDTSYEQYF. The CDR3 nucleotides read TGCGCCAGCAGCGACACTTCCTACGAGCAGTACTTC.

The rearrangement joins TRBV11-2 to TRBJ2-5; either TRBD1 or TRBD2 may fit D (7 bases each). The CDR3 is 13 amino acids. Trimming left V 5 bases short and J 5 bases short, with 12 bases between. Germline V gene lookup returns CDR1 SGHAT and CDR2 FQNNGV. The CDR3 nucleotides read TGTGCCAGCAGCCAGGGGGGGCATGAGACCCAGTACTTC. The encoded protein is CASSQGGHETQYF.

This clone was counted only a few times. The rearrangement joins TRBV4-3 to TRBJ1-1; possibly TRBD1 for D (6 bases). The V end lost 0 bases, the J end lost 6 bases, and 8 bases lay between the germline ends. The CDR3 covers 13 residues. Germline CDR1 LGHNA, CDR2 YSLEER. CDR3 DNA: TGCGCCAGCAGCCAAGATGAGGGGGCTGAAGCTTTCTTT. Translation: CASSQDEGAEAFF.

This chain links TRBV7-2 with TRBJ2-7; no definite D call. V was trimmed by 3 bases and J by 7 bases, leaving 16 bases between them. There are 14 residues in the CDR3. CDR1 is SGHTA and CDR2 is FQGNSA in the germline V gene. CDR3 amino acids: CASSLERDVREQYF. In DNA, the CDR3 is TGTGCCAGCAGCTTGGAGAGAGACGTGAGGGAGCAGTACTTC.

This clone showed up just a few times. This rearrangement joins TRBV29-1 to TRBJ2-3; 7 bases are shared with TRBD2. The germline gives CDR1 SQVTM, CDR2 ANQGSEA. There are 13 residues in the CDR3. With 5 bases clipped from V and 0 bases from J, the junction kept 2 bases outside the gene matches. In DNA, the CDR3 is TGCAGCGTTATGGGGGGGAGCACAGATACGCAGTATTTT. Translating gives CSVMGGSTDTQYF.

This clone was counted between two and nine times. The chain's CDR3 is CASSADRVDYGYTF. The DNA of the CDR3 is TGTGCCAGCAGCGCGGACAGGGTTGACTATGGCTACACCTTC. The chain combines TRBV2 with TRBJ1-2; 8 nucleotides agree with TRBD1. Germline CDR1 SNHLY, CDR2 FYNNEI. This CDR3 is 14 amino acids long. Losses at the gene ends were 6 bases for V and 3 bases for J; bases not matched to a gene: 6.

The chain combines TRBV6-1 with TRBJ2-5; TRBD2 agrees at 8 bases. Germline loops: CDR1 MNHNS, CDR2 SASEGT. V gave up 1 base and J gave up 7 bases; unmatched junction bases: 5. The CDR3 is 14 amino acids. This chain's CDR3 is CASSEGAGAGTQYF. In DNA, the CDR3 is TGTGCCAGCAGTGAAGGAGCGGGGGCGGGGACCCAGTACTTC.

This chain joins TRBV7-9 and TRBJ1-1; the match to TRBD1 covers 7 bases. Germline CDR1 and CDR2: SEHNR and FQNEAQ (reference sequence). V shed 8 bases, J shed 5 bases, and the junction held 14 bases outside the gene matches. The CDR3 runs to 15 residues. The CDR3 is CASSSTPQGLTEAFF. For the CDR3, the DNA is TGTGCCAGCTCCTCTACCCCACAGGGGTTGACTGAAGCTTTCTTT.